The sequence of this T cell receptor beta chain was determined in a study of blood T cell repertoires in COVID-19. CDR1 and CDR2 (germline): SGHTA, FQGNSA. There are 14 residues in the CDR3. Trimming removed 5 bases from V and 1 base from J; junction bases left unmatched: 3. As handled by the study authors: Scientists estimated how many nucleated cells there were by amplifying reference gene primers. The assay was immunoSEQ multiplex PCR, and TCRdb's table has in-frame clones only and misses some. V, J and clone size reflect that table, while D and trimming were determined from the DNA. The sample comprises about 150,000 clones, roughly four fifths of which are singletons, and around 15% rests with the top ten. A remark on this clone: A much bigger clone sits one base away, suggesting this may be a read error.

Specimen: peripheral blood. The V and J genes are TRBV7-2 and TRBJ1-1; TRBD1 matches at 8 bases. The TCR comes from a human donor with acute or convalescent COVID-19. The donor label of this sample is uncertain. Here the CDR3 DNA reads TGTGCCAGCAGCAGTGACAGGGGGAACACTGAAGCTTTCTTT. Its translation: CASSSDRGNTEAFF.